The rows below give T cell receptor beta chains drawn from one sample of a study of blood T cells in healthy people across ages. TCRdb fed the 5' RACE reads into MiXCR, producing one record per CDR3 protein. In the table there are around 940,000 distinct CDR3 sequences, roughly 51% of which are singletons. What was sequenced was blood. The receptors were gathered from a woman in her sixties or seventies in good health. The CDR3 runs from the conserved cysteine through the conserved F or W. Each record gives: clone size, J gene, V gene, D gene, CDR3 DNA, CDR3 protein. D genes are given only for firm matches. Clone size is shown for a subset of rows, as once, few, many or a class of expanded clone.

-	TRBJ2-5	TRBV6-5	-	TGTGCCAGCAGTTACTCATTTACCGCTTCGCAAGAGACCCAGTACTTC	CASSYSFTASQETQYF
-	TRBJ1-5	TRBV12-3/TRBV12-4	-	TGTGCCAGCAGTTTAGACGGCTACAATCAGCCCCAGCATTTT	CASSLDGYNQPQHF
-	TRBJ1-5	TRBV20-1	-	TGCAGTGCTAGAGGGGCTGGCAATCAGCCCCAGCATTTT	CSARGAGNQPQHF
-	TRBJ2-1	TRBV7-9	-	TGTGCCAGCAGCTTAGACAACTCGGTTATGTATGAGCAGTTCTTC	CASSLDNSVMYEQFF
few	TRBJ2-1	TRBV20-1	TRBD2	TGCAGTGCTAGAGCGGGGACTAGCGGGAGATCGAATGAGCAGTTCTTC	CSARAGTSGRSNEQFF
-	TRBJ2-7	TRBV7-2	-	TGTGCCAGCAGCTTCAAAGCCCTTTCCCGACAGACACTTTACGAGCAGTACTTC	CASSFKALSRQTLYEQYF
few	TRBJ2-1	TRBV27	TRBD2	TGTGCCAGCAGTTTAAGGTCTAGCGGGAGGAGTCATGAGCAGTTCTTC	CASSLRSSGRSHEQFF
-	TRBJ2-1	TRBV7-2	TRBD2	TGTGCCAGCAGCAAACTAGCGGGAGAAGTCGATGAGCAGTTCTTC	CASSKLAGEVDEQFF
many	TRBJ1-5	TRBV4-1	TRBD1	TGCGCCAGCAGCCAAGAAGTTACAGGGGACCGGCCCCAGCATTTT	CASSQEVTGDRPQHF
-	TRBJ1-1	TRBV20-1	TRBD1	TGCAGTGCTAGCCCGGGACAGTGGAACACTGAAGCTTTCTTT	CSASPGQWNTEAFF
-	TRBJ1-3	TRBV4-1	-	TGTGCCAGCAGCCAAGATGGGACAAGAGACACCATATATTTT	CASSQDGTRDTIYF
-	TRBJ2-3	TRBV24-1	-	TGTGCCACCACTCCACCGGGTAGCACAGATACGCAGTATTTT	CATTPPGSTDTQYF
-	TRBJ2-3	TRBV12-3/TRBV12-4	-	TGTGCCAGCAGTTTAGAGACTCCCTATTTCACAGATACGCAGTATTTT	CASSLETPYFTDTQYF
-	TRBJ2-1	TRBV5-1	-	TGCGCCAGCAGCTGGGAGAATGAGCAGTTCTTC	CASSWENEQFF
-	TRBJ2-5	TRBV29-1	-	TGCAGCGTTGAAGGGGGGGCGGATGAGCAGTACTTC	CSVEGGADEQYF
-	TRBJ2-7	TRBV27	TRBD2	TGTGCCAGCAGTTTCGTTAGCGGGCGAACCTACGAGCAGTACTTC	CASSFVSGRTYEQYF
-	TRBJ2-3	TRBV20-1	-	TGCAGTGCCACCCTGAGGCTTTTCGGCACAGATACGCAGTATTTT	CSATLRLFGTDTQYF
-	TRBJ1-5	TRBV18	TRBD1	TGTGCCGGCTCCGCCGACCCAGGGGGTGGTCAGCCCCAGCATTTT	CAGSADPGGGQPQHF
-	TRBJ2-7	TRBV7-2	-	TGTGCCAGCAGAATAATGTACGAGCAGTACTTC	CASRIMYEQYF
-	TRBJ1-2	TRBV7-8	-	TGTGCCAGCAGCTCCGACTCCCTCCTTGCGGACTATGGCTACACCTTC	CASSSDSLLADYGYTF
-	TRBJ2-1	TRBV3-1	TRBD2	TGTGCCAGCAGCCAAGTTAGCGGGGCGAACAATGAGCAGTTCTTC	CASSQVSGANNEQFF
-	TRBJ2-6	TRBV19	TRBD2	TGTGCCAGTAGTATAGGCCTACTAGCGGGAGGCCGCTCTGGGGCCAACGTCCTGACTTTC	CASSIGLLAGGRSGANVLTF
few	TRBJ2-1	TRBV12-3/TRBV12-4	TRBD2	TGTGCCAGTAGGACTAGCCCCACCGTCTACAATGAGCAGTTCTTC	CASRTSPTVYNEQFF
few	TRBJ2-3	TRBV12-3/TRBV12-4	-	TGTGCCAGCAGTCCCGCGGATGCCACAGATACGCAGTATTTT	CASSPADATDTQYF
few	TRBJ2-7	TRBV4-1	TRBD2	TGCGCCAGCAGCCAAGAAGGCGGGAGGGGAGAGGCCTACGAGCAGTACTTC	CASSQEGGRGEAYEQYF
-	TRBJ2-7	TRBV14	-	TGTGCCAGCAGCCCAATAGGGGGGGAATACGAGCAGTACTTC	CASSPIGGEYEQYF
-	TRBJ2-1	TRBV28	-	TGTACCAGCAGTTTCAATCTTGGCCCGGGGAACAATGAGCAGTTCTTC	CTSSFNLGPGNNEQFF
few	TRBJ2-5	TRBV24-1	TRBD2	TGTGCCACCTCCGGGGGCGGGAGGGTCATCGGCGAGACCCAGTACTTC	CATSGGGRVIGETQYF
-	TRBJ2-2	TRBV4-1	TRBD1	TGCGCCAGCAGCCGAGAAGACAGGGACACCGGGGAGCTGTTTTTT	CASSREDRDTGELFF
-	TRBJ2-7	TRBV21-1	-	TGTGCCAGCAGCAAGGGGTTCGGACAGGCATTATCCTACGAGCAGTACTTC	CASSKGFGQALSYEQYF
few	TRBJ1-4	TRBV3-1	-	TGTGCCAGCGCGGAGAGGAATGAAAAACTGTTTTTT	CASAERNEKLFF
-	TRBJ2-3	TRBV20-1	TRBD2	TGCAGTGCTAGAGATTTTTTCGGGGGGGAACGAGATACGCAGTATTTT	CSARDFFGGERDTQYF
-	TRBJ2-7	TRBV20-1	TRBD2	TGCAGTGCTAGCGAGCGGGAGCCCTACGAGCAGTACTTC	CSASEREPYEQYF
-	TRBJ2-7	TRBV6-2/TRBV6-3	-	TGTGCCAGCATAGGGGGAGACTACGAGCAGTACTTC	CASIGGDYEQYF
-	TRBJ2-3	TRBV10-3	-	TGTACCATCAGTGAGGGAACGCGGAGTGCAGATACGCAGTATTTT	CTISEGTRSADTQYF
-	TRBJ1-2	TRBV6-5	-	TGTGCCAGCACCAAAGGATGGGGGAGCTATGGCTACACCTTC	CASTKGWGSYGYTF
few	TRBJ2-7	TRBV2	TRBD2	TGTGCCAGCCTTGGGACTAGCGGGAACTACGAGCAGTACTTC	CASLGTSGNYEQYF
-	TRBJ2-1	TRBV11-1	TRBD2	TGTGCCAGCAGTTATAGCGGGAGGGCCAGATCCTACAATGAGCAGTTCTTC	CASSYSGRARSYNEQFF
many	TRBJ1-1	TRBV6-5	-	TGTGCCAGCGGTAGGGGGGCTAGAAGCACTGAAGCTTTCTTT	CASGRGARSTEAFF